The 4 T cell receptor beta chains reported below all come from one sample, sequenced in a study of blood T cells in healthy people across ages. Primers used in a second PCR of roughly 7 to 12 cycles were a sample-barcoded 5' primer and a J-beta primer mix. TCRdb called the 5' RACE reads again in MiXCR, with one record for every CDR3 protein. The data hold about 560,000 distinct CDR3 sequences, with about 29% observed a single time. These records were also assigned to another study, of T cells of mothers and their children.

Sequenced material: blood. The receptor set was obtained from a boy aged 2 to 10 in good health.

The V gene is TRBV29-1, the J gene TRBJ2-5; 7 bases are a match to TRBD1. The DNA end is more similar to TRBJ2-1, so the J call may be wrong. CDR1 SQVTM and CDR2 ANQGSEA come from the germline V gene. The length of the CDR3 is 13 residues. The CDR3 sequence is CSADRELFHEQFF. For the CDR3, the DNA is TGCAGCGCCGACAGGGAGTTGTTCCATGAGCAGTTCTTC.

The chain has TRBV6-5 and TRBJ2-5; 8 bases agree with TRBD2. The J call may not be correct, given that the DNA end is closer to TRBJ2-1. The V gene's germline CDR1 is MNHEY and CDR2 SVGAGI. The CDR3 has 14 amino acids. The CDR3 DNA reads TGTGCCAGCAGTCGAAGCGGGAGTTGGACTGAGCAGTTCTTC. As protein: CASSRSGSWTEQFF.

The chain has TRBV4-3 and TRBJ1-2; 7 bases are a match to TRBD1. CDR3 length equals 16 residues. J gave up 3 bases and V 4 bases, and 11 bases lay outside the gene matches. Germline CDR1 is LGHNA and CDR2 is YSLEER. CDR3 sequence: CASSLRDSRRDYGYTF. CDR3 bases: TGCGCCAGCAGCCTAAGGGACAGCCGGAGGGACTATGGCTACACCTTC.

For the CDR3, the DNA is TGTGCCAGCACGGAACCAGGAGACAATGAGCAGTTCTTC. Translation gives CASTEPGDNEQFF. The chain is built from TRBV5-4 and TRBJ2-1; no reliable D call. CDR1 is SGHNT, CDR2 YYREEE, per germline (reference sequence). Trimming cost V 6 bases and J 5 bases, with 12 bases left between them. The CDR3 is made up of 13 amino acids. Full variable domain (remainder filled in from reference TRBV5-4 and TRBJ2-1): ETGVTQSPTHLIKTRGQQVTLRCSSQSGHNTVSWYQQALGQGPQFIFQYYREEENGRGNFPPRFSGLQFPNYSSELNVNALELDDSALYLCASTEPGDNEQFFGPGTRLTVL.